This TCR beta chain was identified during a study of shared clonotypes between healthy human individuals (dated by TCRdb to the early 2020s). A note on the overall study: The cohort included a few men and a couple of women between 18 and 49 years of age. For each donor, CD4 naive and CD4 memory were each run on three plates, CD8 naive on two plates, and CD8 memory on one plate. To increase sequencing depth and limit assay-specific biases, TCR repertoire library preparation and sequencing were carried out by different laboratories using diverse techniques. To estimate repertoire size and how much clonotype sharing occurs between individuals, the study deeply sequenced the blood TCR repertoires of roughly 5 healthy adults. Between about 0.94 and 8.9 billion PBMCs per donor were obtained by leukapheresis.

Healthy HIV-negative adults with no recently reported acute infections or vaccinations were included as donors. Only Caucasian adults living in Nashville, Tennessee, USA were represented among the donors. CD4+ T cells were enriched through magnetic negative selection, after which naive cells were positively selected on CD45RA and the remaining negative fraction served as the memory subset. After blood collection by leukapheresis, PBMCs were isolated using Ficoll-Histopaque density gradient centrifugation and then cryopreserved in the vapor phase of liquid nitrogen. Purity and quantity of every magnetically sorted T cell population were checked by analytical flow cytometry. Each sorted fraction had its genomic DNA isolated and then quantified by UV absorbance on a Nanodrop 2000c. Using the deep immunoSEQ assay, TCR CDR3 regions were amplified from genomic DNA by multiplex PCR. Extracted genomic DNA from each cell subset was spread evenly across all wells of several immunoSEQ 96-well plates, with each plate serving as a replicate. For sorted subsets, each replicate PCR was loaded with 200 ng genomic DNA, equivalent to 32,000 or so T cell genomes. The purified libraries were quantified using a Qubit 3.0 fluorometer, sized with a Bioanalyzer 2100, and then quantified again using the KAPA Library Quantification kit. Every immunoSEQ 96-well plate was sequenced on a dedicated single-read 150-cycle Illumina NextSeq 550 flow cell. As for how the authors treated the data: Because the immunoSEQ output held only junctional sequences and lacked quality scores, the filtering could not match the filtering applied to full-length reads. Sequences were annotated with PyIR, a Python wrapper for IgBLAST v1.9, and V/J genes and CDR3 were assigned using IMGT germline references. Reads were removed for weak V/J assignments (E-value above 1e-6), missing CDR3, stop codons, out-of-frame junctions, or ambiguous translated residues. V3J clonotypes were defined as sequences sharing the same inferred V gene, J gene, and CDR3 amino acid sequence. Percentage overlap between repertoires was calculated by dividing the number of shared unique clonotypes by the size of the smaller repertoire. Three approaches were used to assess repertoire richness: RTK rarefaction, the Chao1 estimator, and Recon v2.1 estimates of unobserved clonotypes. OLGA was used to compute generation probabilities for all TCRbeta clonotypes that the gDNA method yielded from a handful of donors. TCRdb took this table from immuneACCESS and kept in-frame rearrangements with V and J called. Such tables lack part of the clones; where checked against another copy, unresolved V genes explain under half of the gap, and the rest is unexplained. The V and J calls and clone size were taken over from that table, and D and trimming were inferred from the DNA. Counted in this sample were roughly 2.6 million clones; around 90% of them appeared once. Roughly 0.13% of the sample is held by the ten biggest clonotypes.

The investigation overall reported the following: Incomplete sequencing was indicated by rarefaction of sorted-subset datasets, despite the large sequencing depth. Naive subsets generally had larger estimated clonotype richness than memory subsets did. The genetic and exposure-history diversity represented was limited by the small number of donors. Higher generation probabilities were observed for clonotypes shared by all four sorted-subset donors than for non-shared clonotypes. Based on pairwise subsampling, the degree of clonotype sharing among donors was expected to be affected by sequencing depth. Sampling was restricted to blood, and TCR repertoires in tissues likely differ from the TCR repertoires found in blood. Around 5% of naive CD4, roughly 3.5% of naive CD8, about 2.4% of memory CD4, and around 0.4% of memory CD8 clonotypes were shared across four donors.

This clone was detected once. It has no known antigen specificity. There are no base qualities to consult, and no much larger clone falls within one base. The trim is 1 base for V and 1 base for J, with a gap of 7 bases between the germline ends. From its cysteine to its phenylalanine, the CDR3 spans 14 amino acids. Just CDR3 DNA is preserved here, 42 bases in frame from base 1. The CDR1 and CDR2 encoded by the germline V gene are SGHRS and YFSETQ. The sequence came from a man younger than 35 in good health. The material sequenced was naive CD4+ T cells sorted from blood. The intended sense of this specimen's cell subset or site label: CD45RA+ positively selected. The rearrangement combines TRBV5-1 with TRBJ2-3; the D gene remains uncertain. The CDR3 has the sequence CASSLPGRTDTQYF. The nucleotide sequence reads as follows: TGCGCCAGCAGCTTGCCTGGGCGCACAGATACGCAGTATTTT.